Presented here are 24 T cell receptor beta chains from one specimen sequenced in a study of blood T cell repertoires in COVID-19. Assay used: immunoSEQ multiplex PCR; TCRdb lists only in-frame clones, some missing. This table has around 120,000 clones, 78% appearing once. Sequences were obtained from peripheral blood. These receptors came from a man aged 65 to 79 with acute or convalescent COVID-19.

This chain uses TRBV9 with TRBJ2-1, with TRBD2 matching over 9 bases. This CDR3 spans 16 amino acids. CDR1 is SGDLS, CDR2 YYNGEE, per germline. Trimming cost V 7 bases and J 1 base; bases outside gene matches: 9. In DNA form, the CDR3 reads TGTGCCAGCTCCCGCCTTAGCGGGAGATCCTACAATGAGCAGTTCTTC. Residues: CASSRLSGRSYNEQFF.

CDR3 protein: CASSPTGANVLTF. The CDR3 bases are TGTGCCAGTAGTCCCACTGGGGCCAACGTCCTGACTTTC. The rearrangement links TRBV19 to TRBJ2-6; no clear D. Germline V gives CDR1 LNHDA, CDR2 SQIVND (reference sequence). The CDR3 length is 13 residues. With 5 bases removed from V and 2 bases from J, the gap between germline ends came to 4 bases.

The chain combines TRBV6-5 with TRBJ2-5; tentative D call: TRBD1 (6 bases). Germline lookup yields CDR1 MNHEY and CDR2 SVGAGI. Trimming left V 6 bases short and J 7 bases short, with 21 bases between. The CDR3 is 15 amino acids. The CDR3 region has the DNA TGTGCCAGCAGACGGACAGTCGGGTCTCATGGGACCCAGTACTTC. Translation gives CASRRTVGSHGTQYF.

The chain's CDR3 is CASSDNNAETQYF. In nucleotides, the CDR3 is TGCGCCAGCAGTGACAATAATGCCGAGACCCAGTACTTC. V gene TRBV5-1 combines with J gene TRBJ2-5; D not certain. The V gene's germline CDR1 is SGHRS and CDR2 YFSETQ. V was pared by 5 bases and J by 5 bases, with 13 bases between. The CDR3 runs to 13 residues.

The V gene is TRBV27, the J gene TRBJ1-1, with D hard to call. Germline CDR1 MNHEY, CDR2 SMNVEV (reference sequence). V dropped 5 bases and J dropped 0 bases, with 13 bases sitting between them. The CDR3 runs 15 residues. DNA for the CDR3: TGTGCCAGCAGTCCTCGGGGAGATATGAACACTGAAGCTTTCTTT. Amino acids: CASSPRGDMNTEAFF.

The CDR3 DNA reads TGTGCCAGCACCCTAAGGTCAGGGGGCGATGAAAAACTGTTTTTT. Translating gives CASTLRSGGDEKLFF. The V call is TRBV5-4, the J call TRBJ1-4, with 8 bases identical to TRBD1. Germline loops: CDR1 SGHNT, CDR2 YYREEE (reference sequence). The CDR3 length is 15 residues. The junction had 10 bases not matched to a gene; V was cut back by 6 bases and J by 6 bases.

The gene calls are TRBV4-1 and TRBJ1-2, with unresolved D. The CDR3 consists of 15 residues. From germline, CDR1 is MGHRA and CDR2 YSYEKL. V was pared by 4 bases and J by 0 bases, with 12 bases between. CDR3: CASSLLYGANYGYTF. DNA of the CDR3: TGCGCCAGCAGCCTACTATACGGGGCTAACTATGGCTACACCTTC.

This clone appeared once. The chain couples TRBV30 to TRBJ1-2; possible D gene TRBD1, 6 bases. This CDR3 is 11 amino acids long. V lost 6 bases to trimming and J lost 6 bases, with 11 bases between them. Germline V gives CDR1 GTSNPN, CDR2 SVGIG (reference sequence). The CDR3 nucleotides are TGTGCCTGCCCGGGACAAAATGGCTACACCTTC. It yields the protein CACPGQNGYTF.

The chain joins TRBV2 to TRBJ1-1; 8 bases agree with TRBD1. Germline CDR1 and CDR2: SNHLY and FYNNEI. The CDR3 length is 15 residues. Germline trimming cut 5 bases from V and 1 base from J; bases unmatched to any gene: 6. This CDR3 is CASSFDRGRNTEAFF. CDR3 bases: TGTGCCAGCAGTTTTGACAGGGGCAGGAACACTGAAGCTTTCTTT.

J is TRBJ1-1 and V is TRBV19; D gene unclear. Germline CDR1 reads LNHDA; CDR2 reads SQIVND (reference sequence). Deletions cut 4 bases from V and 0 bases from J, with 3 bases between. CDR3 size: 12 residues. CDR3 DNA: TGTGCCAGTAGTACGGTGAACACTGAAGCTTTCTTT. This gives the protein CASSTVNTEAFF.

V usage is TRBV7-8 and J usage is TRBJ2-1, with 10 bases aligning to TRBD2. V gave up 5 bases and J gave up 4 bases; unmatched junction bases: 5. Germline CDR1 SGHVS, CDR2 FQNEAQ. This CDR3 contains 15 residues. As DNA, the CDR3 is TGTGCCAGCAGCCCTAGCGGGGGAACATACAATGAGCAGTTCTTC. This sequence encodes CASSPSGGTYNEQFF.

V is TRBV5-1 and J is TRBJ2-7; weak D call: TRBD2 (5 bases). There are 15 residues in the CDR3. Trimming took 0 bases from V and 0 from J, leaving 10 bases between them. Germline V lookup: CDR1 SGHRS, CDR2 YFSETQ. The CDR3 bases are TGCGCCAGCAGCTTGGACCCGGGGAGCTCCTACGAGCAGTACTTC. This translates into CASSLDPGSSYEQYF.

This clone was counted a few times. The V gene is TRBV5-1, the J gene TRBJ2-7; possible D gene TRBD1, 5 bases. Trimming left V 1 base short and J 5 bases short, with 16 bases between. The CDR3 is made up of 15 amino acids. In germline, CDR1 is SGHRS, CDR2 YFSETQ. As DNA, the CDR3 is TGCGCCAGCAGCTTGCTCCAGGGTACTTTGAACGAGCAGTACTTC. This codes for CASSLLQGTLNEQYF. Variable domain in full (rest from reference TRBV5-1 and TRBJ2-7): KAGVTQTPRYLIKTRGQQVTLSCSPISGHRSVSWYQQTPGQGLQFLFEYFSETQRNKGNFPGRFSGRQFSNSRSEMNVSTLELGDSALYLCASSLLQGTLNEQYFGPGTRLTVT.

Here the CDR3 DNA reads TGTGCCAGCAGCGTCTTTCGGGAGCCAACGTACGAGCAGTACTTC. Protein sequence: CASSVFREPTYEQYF. The J gene is TRBJ2-7, the V gene TRBV9; possible D gene TRBD2, 6 bases. Germline CDR1 is SGDLS and CDR2 is YYNGEE. V was trimmed by 2 bases and J by 4 bases, leaving 16 bases between them. The CDR3 sequence is 15 residues long.

This clone was found many times. The V and J genes are TRBV27 and TRBJ1-4, with TRBD1 as a possible D gene (5 bases). The CDR3 extends over 15 amino acids. V was pared by 4 bases and J by 8 bases, with 17 bases between. Germline CDR1 MNHEY, CDR2 SMNVEV (reference sequence). The CDR3 loop reads CASSWEGRIEEKLFF. In DNA, the CDR3 is TGTGCCAGCAGTTGGGAGGGGAGAATTGAGGAAAAACTGTTTTTT.

This chain connects TRBV4-3 to TRBJ2-3; a possible D gene is TRBD2 (6 bases). The CDR3 has 16 residues. Germline V gives CDR1 LGHNA, CDR2 YSLEER. V lost 1 base, J lost 0 bases, and 11 bases lay in between. The CDR3 DNA reads as TGCGCCAGCAGCCAAGGCGCTAGCGCAAGCACAGATACGCAGTATTTT. This codes for CASSQGASASTDTQYF.

This rearrangement joins TRBV19 to TRBJ1-1; D uncertain. With 3 bases removed from V and 6 bases from J, the gap between germline ends came to 14 bases. Germline values: CDR1 LNHDA, CDR2 SQIVND (reference sequence). The CDR3 loop spans 14 amino acids. The CDR3 coding sequence is TGTGCCAGTAGTATCCAAAACGGAGGAGCTGAAGCTTTCTTT. Its protein is CASSIQNGGAEAFF.

This clone was seen only once. The gene calls are TRBV30 and TRBJ1-2, with D possibly being TRBD1 (5 bases). The germline V gene encodes CDR1 GTSNPN and CDR2 SVGIG (reference sequence). The ends were cut back, 0 bases at V and 7 bases at J, with 18 bases in the middle. There are 15 residues in the CDR3. Here the CDR3 DNA reads TGTGCCTGGAGTGTTTCCTCGGCAGGGTCGGGTGGCTACACCTTC. Translation gives CAWSVSSAGSGGYTF.

This rearrangement joins TRBV19 to TRBJ1-4, with TRBD1 matching 7 bases. CDR3 length equals 15 residues. Germline V lookup: CDR1 LNHDA, CDR2 SQIVND (reference sequence). V was clipped by 5 bases and J by 7 bases; unmatched bases: 10. The CDR3 region has the DNA TGTGCCAGTAGTCTTTACGACAGGGAGACTGAAAAACTGTTTTTT. Translation gives CASSLYDRETEKLFF.

The chain employs TRBV7-9 and TRBJ2-2, with 9 bases that match TRBD2. This CDR3 contains 16 residues. Germline assignment: CDR1 SEHNR and CDR2 FQNEAQ (reference sequence). V shed 4 bases and J 9 bases; nucleotides not matched to a gene: 12. The CDR3 reads CASSYPRGGADRELFF. CDR3 nucleotide sequence: TGTGCCAGCAGCTATCCTCGCGGGGGGGCGGACCGGGAGCTGTTTTTT.

This chain joins TRBV9 and TRBJ1-5, with TRBD1 as a possible D gene (5 bases). CDR1 and CDR2 (germline): SGDLS, YYNGEE. The CDR3 contains 13 residues. Trimming took 3 bases from V and 3 from J, leaving 7 bases between them. The CDR3 region has the DNA TGTGCCAGCAGCGCAGGGTACAATCAGCCCCAGCATTTT. Translated: CASSAGYNQPQHF.

The V gene is TRBV18, the J gene TRBJ2-5, with TRBD2 matching 7 bases. The CDR3 is 13 residues long. Germline V lookup: CDR1 KGHSH, CDR2 LQKENI. V was clipped by 5 bases and J by 5 bases; unmatched bases: 5. CDR3 residues: CASSTGLLETQYF. CDR3 bases: TGTGCCAGCTCAACGGGACTACTGGAGACCCAGTACTTC.

J is TRBJ1-1 and V is TRBV2; no definite D call. The germline V gene has CDR1 SNHLY and CDR2 FYNNEI. The CDR3 covers 14 residues. The ends were cut back, 7 bases at V and 1 base at J, with 13 bases in the middle. CDR3 protein: CASKAYTRNTEAFF. The DNA for the CDR3 is TGTGCCAGCAAAGCTTATACCCGGAACACTGAAGCTTTCTTT.

The V call is TRBV24-1, the J call TRBJ1-2; a weak D match, TRBD1 (6 bases). This CDR3 spans 12 amino acids. Trimming removed 6 bases at V and 4 bases at J, with 8 bases between. Germline V CDR1 and CDR2: KGHDR, SFDVKD. The DNA for the CDR3 is TGTGCCACCAGTCGGACAGCCTATGGCTACACCTTC. Its protein product is CATSRTAYGYTF.